The rows below give T cell receptor beta chains drawn from one sample of a study of T cells in Graves' hyperthyroidism and ophthalmopathy. One entry per CDR3 protein results from TCRdb running MiXCR on the multiplex PCR reads. The table has hundreds of thousands of distinct CDR3 sequences, 35% seen once; the top ten hold about a third. The sequencing sample was made of blood. Receptor source: a woman aged 40 to 50 with Graves' hyperthyroidism. Both conserved end residues are part of each CDR3. Fields, in order: clone size, V gene, CDR3 length, J gene, CDR3 protein. Not all rows give a size; the values are once, few, many and, for expanded clones, a class.

many	TRBV7-2	13	TRBJ2-7	CASSLGPGDEQYF
few	TRBV27	14	TRBJ1-5	CASRQTASNQPQHF
.	TRBV6-2/TRBV6-3	14	TRBJ1-1	CASFDREGYTEAFF
few	TRBV18	13	TRBJ1-6	CASSPLWASPLHF
.	TRBV7-9	18	TRBJ1-4	CASSSPQGAWPTNEKLFF
few	TRBV5-1	16	TRBJ1-3	CASSLVPEGPGNTIYF
.	TRBV7-2	15	TRBJ1-4	CASSLNGGSFEKLFF
.	TRBV10-3	16	TRBJ2-7	CASSESGLAGPYEQYF
few	TRBV7-9	16	TRBJ2-3	CASSLAAGRGRDTQYF
many	TRBV29-1	14	TRBJ2-2	CSVNSGRYTGELFF
few	TRBV4-1	15	TRBJ2-7	CASSQIRELASEQYF
once	TRBV6-1	13	TRBJ2-2	CASRILPAGELFF
many	TRBV5-6	14	TRBJ1-3	CASSFSGSRNTIYF
.	TRBV6-5	16	TRBJ2-7	CASSPGTSEIPYEQYF
many	TRBV19	14	TRBJ2-7	CASSPRAGYYEQYF
.	TRBV7-9	14	TRBJ2-3	CASSRSTGSDTQYF
few	TRBV20-1	17	TRBJ1-1	CTSRSPSFKTGNTEAFF
many	TRBV6-4	15	TRBJ1-5	CASRPTGGSNQPQHF
few	TRBV2	15	TRBJ1-5	CASISSEGVGQPQHF
.	TRBV24-1	15	TRBJ2-1	CATSDLGQGAIEQFF
few	TRBV24-1	16	TRBJ2-2	CATSDSRIADTGELFF
.	TRBV7-2	14	TRBJ2-1	CASSLGTVYNEQFF
.	TRBV4-1	16	TRBJ1-3	CASSQVGMGSLNTIYF
few	TRBV12-3/TRBV12-4	12	TRBJ1-2	CASSLMGREYTF
many	TRBV5-1	13	TRBJ2-2	CASSLGNTGELFF
many	TRBV6-5	13	TRBJ1-6	CASSENPNSPLHF
.	TRBV20-1	16	TRBJ2-3	CSARDQARGMADTQYF
.	TRBV25-1	17	TRBJ1-6	CASSPPSWGGRDSPLHF
many	TRBV6-5	13	TRBJ2-7	CASSADRGHEQYF
.	TRBV10-3	13	TRBJ2-2	CAIGPQNTGELFF
.	TRBV20-1	11	TRBJ2-1	CSALAGSEQFF
many	TRBV7-2	15	TRBJ2-7	CASSLSVGIQYEQYF
many	TRBV6-2/TRBV6-3	14	TRBJ1-6	CASRPGTTNSPLHF
.	TRBV7-3	14	TRBJ2-5	CASSLRGRMETQYF
few	TRBV7-2	15	TRBJ1-2	CASSPALGGQNGYTF
few	TRBV28	15	TRBJ1-2	CASSFRGHLNYGYTF
few	TRBV12-3/TRBV12-4	14	TRBJ1-5	CASSHGGSRQPQHF
once	TRBV6-6	15	TRBJ2-2	CASSGSRGDTGELFF
many	TRBV11-2	14	TRBJ1-4	CASSLVGNNEKLFF
.	TRBV5-1	16	TRBJ2-5	CASSLYGQGGNQPQYF
.	TRBV10-3	14	TRBJ2-2	CASSQSGGVGELFF
many	TRBV12-3/TRBV12-4	15	TRBJ1-1	CASSLGQGRGTEAFF
many	TRBV20-1	17	TRBJ2-5	CSATKYQDGHLQETQYF
few	TRBV7-8	17	TRBJ1-5	CASSSPGGQFRREPQHF
once	TRBV7-6	17	TRBJ1-6	CASSDSDGTKANSPLHF
few	TRBV6-6	15	TRBJ1-5	CASGSGGESNQPQHF
.	TRBV6-2/TRBV6-3	15	TRBJ2-7	CASRSNIGTFYEQYF
many	TRBV10-3	16	TRBJ2-7	CAISAGQGRAPYEQYF
.	TRBV20-1	15	TRBJ1-1	CSAREFERLNTEAFF
once	TRBV10-3	13	TRBJ1-4	CAIRRATNEKLFF
many	TRBV7-2	15	TRBJ1-4	CASSSTYGTAEKLFF
.	TRBV6-2/TRBV6-3	15	TRBJ2-2	CASSRIGLPGGELFF
many	TRBV24-1	15	TRBJ2-2	CATSVPGLNTGELFF
few	TRBV24-1	16	TRBJ1-1	CATSDSATGENTEAFF
many	TRBV2	16	TRBJ1-5	CASSDFVRGLGQPQHF